What follows are 6 T cell receptor beta chains derived from one specimen sequenced in a study of cytomegalovirus exposure and HLA in healthy donors. The primer mix had 60 Vbeta and 13 Jbeta primers. Profiling relied on immunoSEQ multiplex PCR, and the TCRdb table lists in-frame clones only, not all of them. The profile shows about 120,000 clones, more than 60% of them singletons. Sequencing was performed on PBMCs. The receptors stem from a woman aged 40 to 50 in good health and CMV-seropositive.

This clone was seen only a few times. The CDR3 reads CASSATGGMTEAFF. CDR3 DNA: TGTGCCAGCAGTGCGACAGGGGGCATGACTGAAGCTTTCTTT. The gene calls are TRBV6-4 and TRBJ1-1; 10 nucleotides line up with TRBD1. V was clipped by 4 bases and J by 5 bases; unmatched bases: 4. The CDR3 covers 14 residues. Germline V gene data show CDR1 as MRHNA and CDR2 as SNTAGT.

The V gene is TRBV4-1, the J gene TRBJ2-6; perhaps TRBD1 as D (6 bases). Per the germline V gene, CDR1 is MGHRA and CDR2 is YSYEKL. The CDR3 extends over 16 amino acids. The germline V and J ends were trimmed by 0 bases and 3 bases, with 9 bases remaining between them. The CDR3 sequence is CASSQERGSGANVLTF. CDR3 nucleotide sequence: TGCGCCAGCAGCCAAGAAAGGGGGAGTGGGGCCAACGTCCTGACTTTC.

This rearrangement joins TRBV19 to TRBJ2-1, with D unclear. This CDR3 region has 15 residues. The germline V gene encodes CDR1 LNHDA and CDR2 SQIVND (reference sequence). Deletions cut 1 base from V and 2 bases from J, with 9 bases between. The chain's CDR3 is CASSIGAEPYNEQFF. CDR3 DNA sequence: TGTGCCAGTAGTATAGGGGCCGAGCCCTACAATGAGCAGTTCTTC. The full variable domain, with the rest looked up from reference TRBV19 and TRBJ2-1, is DGGITQSPKYLFRKEGQNVTLSCEQNLNHDAMYWYRQDPGQGLRLIYYSQIVNDFQKGDIAEGYSVSREKKESFPLTVTSAQKNPTAFYLCASSIGAEPYNEQFFGPGTRLTVL.

This clone was detected a few times. The rearrangement joins TRBV9 to TRBJ1-2, with a weak D call TRBD1 (5 bases). V lost 0 bases and J 2 bases, leaving 5 bases between the germline ends. Germline loops: CDR1 SGDLS, CDR2 YYNGEE. There are 13 residues in the CDR3. The CDR3: CASSVDRNYGYTF. CDR3 DNA: TGTGCCAGCAGCGTAGACAGGAACTATGGCTACACCTTC.

The CDR3 DNA reads as TGTGCCAGCAGACAGGGGGCAGGGGAGCAGTACTTC. Translation gives CASRQGAGEQYF. The rearrangement joins TRBV28 to TRBJ2-7; 9 bases match TRBD1. V shed 6 bases and J 7 bases; nucleotides not matched to a gene: 4. CDR3 size: 12 residues. The germline gives CDR1 MDHEN, CDR2 SYDVKM.

The chain employs TRBV27 and TRBJ2-1; D unclear. The V end was cut by 2 bases, the J end by 5 bases, with 10 bases between. Germline V gene sequence: CDR1 MNHEY, CDR2 SMNVEV (reference sequence). The CDR3 loop spans 14 amino acids. CDR3 sequence (DNA): TGTGCCAGCAGTTTACTACCCGGTGACAATGAGCAGTTCTTC. Residues: CASSLLPGDNEQFF.